This T cell receptor delta chain was captured in a study of γδ T cells in repeated Plasmodium falciparum infection. Bulk repertoires came from Vgamma9/Vdelta2+ or Vdelta2-negative gammadelta T cells flow-sorted from PBMC. TCRdb fed the multiplex PCR reads into CATT to redo clone calling. The sample holds approximately 50,000 delta-chain clones, 1.9% seen once. This clone was counted at least ten times. The protein recorded in TCRdb matches a much larger clone and deviates from this DNA's translation at residue 8, suggesting a read error; the protein here is obtained by translating the DNA. V lost 3 bases to trimming and J lost 8 bases; unmatched junction nucleotides: 18. From germline, CDR1 is TSWWSYY and CDR2 QGS. This CDR3 has 17 residues.

This TCR was recovered from a pool of human donors (malaria-infected and uninfected, not separated). The rearrangement links TRDV1 to TRDJ1, with 7 bases that match TRDD3. Sequenced sample: gamma-delta T cells from blood. The CDR3 coding sequence is TGTGCTCTTGGGGACCAACCCTCCCTACGTCTCTGGGGGAAACTCATCTTT. Protein: CALGDQPSLRLWGKLIF.